Each of the 6 T cell receptor beta chains below was sequenced from the same sample in a study of T cell repertoires in cytomegalovirus infection. TCRdb processed the reads anew with MiXCR; each CDR3 protein has one entry. Among nearly 700,000 distinct CDR3 sequences listed, roughly 36% were seen once. No antigen is known for these receptors. Sequencing was performed on cultured PBMCs, taken from culture after CMV antigen stimulation. The origin of the receptors is a human donor in good health (CMV status not recorded). Some clones in this sample may be carry-over from other donors' samples.

This rearrangement joins TRBV6-5 to TRBJ1-1, with 7 positions matching TRBD1. CDR1 is MNHEY, CDR2 SVGAGI, per germline. J was trimmed by 4 bases and V by 10 bases; bases with no gene match: 9. The CDR3 covers 13 residues. The CDR3 spells CATLTGVSTEAFF. DNA for the CDR3: TGTGCCACCCTAACAGGGGTGAGCACTGAAGCTTTCTTT.

This rearrangement joins TRBV2 to TRBJ2-5; D unresolved. CDR1 is SNHLY and CDR2 is FYNNEI in the germline V gene. Trimming cost V 6 bases and J 5 bases, with 16 bases left between them. The CDR3 covers 14 residues. CDR3 sequence: CASRDTPMPETQYF. CDR3 bases: TGTGCCAGCAGGGATACACCCATGCCGGAGACCCAGTACTTC.

In DNA form, the CDR3 reads TGTGCCAGCAGCCACCTTAGCGGGGGGGGAGAGGAGACCCAGTACTTC. It specifies CASSHLSGGGEETQYF. The V call is TRBV11-2, the J call TRBJ2-5; 11 nucleotides match TRBD2. Germline assignment: CDR1 SGHAT and CDR2 FQNNGV. The CDR3 sequence is 16 residues long. Trimming at V came to 5 bases and at J to 5 bases, leaving 10 bases not matched to a gene.

The rearrangement links TRBV5-6 to TRBJ1-5; D is ambiguous. Germline loops: CDR1 SGHDT, CDR2 YYEEEE. CDR3 length: 11 amino acids. V was pared by 4 bases and J by 5 bases, with 4 bases between. CDR3 sequence: CASSPHQPQHF. The CDR3 coding sequence is TGTGCCAGCAGCCCCCATCAGCCCCAGCATTTT.

In its sample, this clonotype was seen a few times. The V call is TRBV5-1, the J call TRBJ2-5; D unresolved. V was clipped by 1 base and J by 2 bases, with 9 bases between them. CDR1 and CDR2 (germline): SGHRS, YFSETQ. The CDR3 covers 14 residues. CDR3 nucleotide sequence: TGCGCCAGCAGCTTGCAGAGACAACAAGAGACCCAGTACTTC. As protein: CASSLQRQQETQYF.

The genes are TRBV11-3 and TRBJ2-1; D is perhaps TRBD2 (6 bases). The length of the CDR3 is 14 residues. CDR1 SGHNT and CDR2 YENEEA come from the germline V gene. V was cut by 6 bases and J by 5 bases, with 14 bases left in between. The CDR3 sequence: CASRSREGDNEQFF. The DNA of the CDR3 is TGTGCCAGCAGGTCGCGGGAAGGGGACAATGAGCAGTTCTTC.